The 20 T cell receptor beta chains below all came from one sample that was sequenced in a study of CD8+ T cells in alopecia areata. Following extraction, RNA underwent reverse transcription to cDNA, which served as the sequencing template. The protocol was immunoSEQ multiplex PCR, while the TCRdb copy is restricted to in-frame clones and leaves out a portion. The sample yields more than 90,000 clones, roughly 69% seen once. Sequenced material: CD4+ T cells sorted from blood. The receptors here all came from a human donor in good health.

This clone is medium-sized within its sample. V and J are TRBV5-6 and TRBJ2-2, with D perhaps TRBD1 (6 bases). Germline V gene data show CDR1 as SGHDT and CDR2 as YYEEEE. V lost 4 bases and J lost 4, with 14 bases in between. This CDR3 has 15 residues. The CDR3 spells CASSPKGQFTGELFF. The CDR3 DNA reads as TGTGCCAGCAGCCCGAAAGGACAGTTCACCGGGGAGCTGTTTTTT.

The J gene is TRBJ2-7, the V gene TRBV30, with a tentative D call TRBD1 (5 bases). V was pared by 1 base and J by 3 bases, with 16 bases between. The CDR3 loop spans 15 amino acids. Germline loops: CDR1 GTSNPN, CDR2 SVGIG (reference sequence). The CDR3 DNA is TGTGCCTGGAGTGGTGGGGCAGGGATTATCTACGAGCAGTACTTC. It encodes CAWSGGAGIIYEQYF.

This clone has more than one count but fewer than ten. This rearrangement joins TRBV29-1 to TRBJ1-5; no clear D gene. Looked up from germline, CDR1 is SQVTM and CDR2 is ANQGSEA. CDR3 length: 13 amino acids. Trimming pared 5 bases from V and 8 bases from J, leaving 16 bases between. The CDR3 coding sequence is TGCAGCGTTCTGAATAAGATAGGTGAGCCCCAGCATTTT. Translated, it gives CSVLNKIGEPQHF.

This sequence joins TRBV27 and TRBJ1-1, with D unclear. The CDR3 extends over 13 amino acids. Trimming left V 6 bases short and J 1 base short, with 9 bases between. The V gene's germline CDR1 is MNHEY and CDR2 SMNVEV (reference sequence). CDR3 region: CASSLDTNTEAFF. The DNA of the CDR3 is TGTGCCAGCAGCCTTGACACGAACACTGAAGCTTTCTTT.

CDR3 sequence (DNA): TGTGCCAGCAGCCAAGATCAAAAGGGAGCCAAAAACATTCAGTACTTC. It specifies CASSQDQKGAKNIQYF. This chain uses TRBV14 with TRBJ2-4; D gene uncertain. Germline V gene data show CDR1 as SGHDN and CDR2 as FVKESK. The CDR3 sequence is 16 residues long. Trimming pared 0 bases from V and 0 bases from J, leaving 9 bases between.

On this clone: The final CDR3 position lacks the conserved phenylalanine or tryptophan, pointing to a likely read error. The chain carries TRBV5-6 and TRBJ1-1, with D unresolved. With 4 bases removed from V and 0 bases from J, the gap between germline ends came to 1 base. The CDR3 runs 11 residues. CDR1 and CDR2 (germline): SGHDT, YYEEEE. CDR3 sequence reads: CASSVNTEAFL. In DNA, the CDR3 is TGTGCCAGCAGCGTGAACACTGAAGCTTTCCTT.

The rearrangement joins TRBV7-2 to TRBJ1-1; D gene unclear. Germline V CDR1 and CDR2: SGHTA, FQGNSA. This CDR3 is built from 13 residues. V lost 3 bases, J lost 0 bases, and 5 bases lay in between. CDR3 sequence (DNA): TGTGCCAGCAGCTTTCTGATGAACACTGAAGCTTTCTTT. It encodes CASSFLMNTEAFF.

This rearrangement joins TRBV23-1 to TRBJ1-2; weak D call: TRBD1 (5 bases). TRBV23-1 is noted as an ORF with a role that remains uncertain. V lost 0 bases and J lost 0, with 8 bases in between. The CDR3 consists of 15 residues. DNA of the CDR3: TGCGCCAGCAGTCAATCGGAGGGACCTAACTATGGCTACACCTTC. Translation: CASSQSEGPNYGYTF.

This clone was detected only a few times. The V and J genes are TRBV30 and TRBJ2-5, with a tentative D call TRBD2 (5 bases). The CDR3 is 14 amino acids. Germline V gives CDR1 GTSNPN, CDR2 SVGIG (reference sequence). With 0 bases removed from V and 6 bases from J, the gap between germline ends came to 14 bases. CDR3 bases: TGTGCCTGGAGTGTAACGAGGGATGGAAAGACCCAGTACTTC. Its translation: CAWSVTRDGKTQYF.

In regard to this clone: The germline gene is not matched at one end of the junction; a read error may be the cause. The chain employs TRBV29-1 and TRBJ2-7, with D perhaps TRBD1 or TRBD2 (6 bases each). There are 11 residues in the CDR3. Looked up from germline, CDR1 is SQVTM and CDR2 is ANQGSEA. CDR3 loop: CSVEGGYEQYF. The CDR3 nucleotides read TGCAGCGTGGAAGGGGGGTACGAGCAGTACTTC.

This chain uses TRBV29-1 with TRBJ2-2, with 7 bases fitting TRBD2. The CDR3 is 13 residues long. Germline V lookup: CDR1 SQVTM, CDR2 ANQGSEA. Trimming at V came to 3 bases and at J to 5 bases, leaving 3 bases not matched to a gene. CDR3: CSVDREGTGELFF. CDR3 in DNA: TGCAGCGTTGACAGGGAGGGGACCGGGGAGCTGTTTTTT.

This chain uses TRBV4-2 with TRBJ2-3, with 9 bases that match TRBD2. The length of the CDR3 is 17 residues. Germline trimming cut 4 bases from V and 1 base from J; bases unmatched to any gene: 9. The germline gives CDR1 LGHNA, CDR2 YNFKEQ. The CDR3 sequence is CASSPQRASGGTDTQYF. The DNA of the CDR3 is TGTGCCAGCAGCCCCCAGAGGGCTAGCGGGGGCACAGATACGCAGTATTTT.

With respect to this clone: The same CDR3 can be traced to other DNA sequences in this sample. The rearrangement links TRBV29-1 to TRBJ1-3; no clear D. From germline, CDR1 is SQVTM and CDR2 ANQGSEA. The CDR3 extends over 12 amino acids. Deletions cut 1 base from V and 3 bases from J, with 4 bases between. CDR3 DNA: TGCAGCGTTGAAGGCAATGGAAACACCATATATTTT. This sequence encodes CSVEGNGNTIYF. The complete variable domain, with remaining parts taken from reference TRBV29-1 and TRBJ1-3, reads SAVISQKPSRDICQRGTSLTIQCQVDSQVTMMFWYRQQPGQSLTLIATANQGSEATYESGFVIDKFPISRPNLTFSTLTVSNMSPEDSSIYLCSVEGNGNTIYFGEGSWLTVV.

This chain joins TRBV5-1 and TRBJ2-7; 7 nucleotides match TRBD1. The V gene end was trimmed by 0 bases and the J gene end by 5 bases; junction bases not matched to a gene: 11. The germline V gene has CDR1 SGHRS and CDR2 YFSETQ. The CDR3 is 16 amino acids. The CDR3 loop is CASSLDFKGARHEQYF. As DNA, the CDR3 is TGCGCCAGCAGCTTGGACTTTAAGGGGGCGCGCCACGAGCAGTACTTC.

The V and J genes are TRBV4-1 and TRBJ1-5; perhaps TRBD1 as D (5 bases). The germline CDR1 and CDR2 sequences are MGHRA and YSYEKL. The CDR3 has 15 residues. Trimming cost V 1 base and J 2 bases, with 9 bases left between them. The CDR3 DNA is TGCGCCAGCAGCCAAGGAGGAGGGGGCAATCAGCCCCAGCATTTT. It encodes CASSQGGGGNQPQHF.

The chain carries TRBV7-9 and TRBJ2-5; no firm D call. CDR1 is SEHNR, CDR2 FQNEAQ, per germline (reference sequence). This CDR3 is built from 13 residues. With 9 bases removed from V and 3 bases from J, the gap between germline ends came to 14 bases. CDR3: CASGRLAEETQYF. CDR3 DNA: TGTGCCAGTGGCCGTTTAGCAGAAGAGACCCAGTACTTC.

The CDR3 sequence is CAWSVKGLAKNIQYF. The CDR3 coding sequence is TGTGCCTGGAGTGTTAAAGGGCTAGCCAAAAACATTCAGTACTTC. The chain is built from TRBV30 and TRBJ2-4; D unclear. CDR1 is GTSNPN and CDR2 is SVGIG in the germline V gene (reference sequence). V was trimmed by 0 bases and J by 0 bases, leaving 9 bases between them. The CDR3 runs to 15 residues.

The genes are TRBV11-2 and TRBJ1-3; no clear D. V lost 7 bases and J lost 0, with 16 bases in between. The V gene's germline CDR1 is SGHAT and CDR2 FQNNGV. The CDR3 loop spans 16 amino acids. In DNA, the CDR3 is TGTGCCAGCACCCTAATGGGCGGGAGCTCTGGAAACACCATATATTTT. It codes for CASTLMGGSSGNTIYF.

This clone has just a few counts. This sequence joins TRBV30 and TRBJ1-2; no clear D gene. This CDR3 has 12 amino acids. Deletions cut 8 bases from V and 8 bases from J, with 18 bases between. From germline, CDR1 is GTSNPN and CDR2 SVGIG (reference sequence). The CDR3 region is CASTLLQSGYTF. CDR3 DNA sequence: TGTGCCAGCACACTACTCCAGAGCGGCTACACCTTC.

The table lists this clone with a few counts. This chain links TRBV7-2 with TRBJ2-4, with D perhaps matching TRBD1 (5 bases). The V gene lost 3 bases and the J gene lost 8 bases, with 17 bases spanning the gap. Germline CDR1 is SGHTA and CDR2 is FQGNSA. This CDR3 is 15 amino acids long. The CDR3 is CASSLSAGPQDIQYF. The CDR3 nucleotides are TGTGCCAGCAGCTTGTCTGCAGGGCCCCAAGACATTCAGTACTTC.